These 25 T cell receptor beta chains were sequenced from one sample in a study of CD8+ T cells in alopecia areata. After isolation, RNA underwent reverse transcription to generate cDNA as the sequencing template. Method: immunoSEQ multiplex PCR; TCRdb's copy keeps in-frame clones and lacks some. The table has around 190,000 clones, 56% seen once; the top ten hold nearly 5%. Sequenced: CD8+ T cells sorted from blood. These receptors were obtained from a human donor in good health.

In this sample, this clone turned up a few times. The rearrangement links TRBV7-9 to TRBJ1-5; TRBD1 matches at 8 bases. The CDR3 has 15 residues. Germline V gene sequence: CDR1 SEHNR, CDR2 FQNEAQ (reference sequence). V was clipped by 4 bases and J by 6 bases; unmatched bases: 8. The CDR3 region has the DNA TGTGCCAGCAGCTCCACACAGGGGGTCGGTCAGCCCCAGCATTTT. Its protein is CASSSTQGVGQPQHF.

This chain uses TRBV5-1 with TRBJ1-2, with D possibly TRBD1 on 6 matching bases. Trimming stripped 7 bases from V and 3 bases from J, with 13 bases between. The CDR3 sequence is 13 residues long. Germline CDR1 SGHRS, CDR2 YFSETQ. CDR3 residues: CASRGPGHYGYTF. CDR3 sequence (DNA): TGCGCCAGCCGGGGGCCTGGTCACTATGGCTACACCTTC.

The rearrangement links TRBV5-1 to TRBJ1-1; 8 nucleotides agree with TRBD1. This CDR3 has 13 residues. Germline loops: CDR1 SGHRS, CDR2 YFSETQ. V was clipped by 1 base and J by 4 bases; unmatched bases: 0. DNA of the CDR3: TGCGCCAGCAGCTTGACAGGGGGCACTGAAGCTTTCTTT. This gives the protein CASSLTGGTEAFF.

The V gene is TRBV27, the J gene TRBJ1-5; D gene ambiguous. Trimming took off 5 bases at V and 9 bases at J, with 14 bases between the two ends. Germline V lookup: CDR1 MNHEY, CDR2 SMNVEV (reference sequence). This CDR3 comprises 13 residues. CDR3 region: CASSKSGLGPQHF. The CDR3 DNA follows: TGTGCCAGCAGTAAGTCAGGCCTTGGGCCCCAGCATTTT.

The J gene is TRBJ2-7, the V gene TRBV4-2, with D unresolved. Trimming took off 4 bases at V and 7 bases at J, with 14 bases between the two ends. CDR1 LGHNA and CDR2 YNFKEQ come from the germline V gene. This CDR3 contains 13 residues. The CDR3 loop is CASSLQSNAEQYF. The CDR3 bases are TGTGCCAGCAGCCTCCAGAGCAATGCGGAGCAGTACTTC.

The chain employs TRBV4-1 and TRBJ1-5; weak D call: TRBD1 (5 bases). The CDR3 consists of 13 residues. The V end lost 3 bases, the J end lost 9 bases, and 12 bases lay between the germline ends. From germline, CDR1 is MGHRA and CDR2 YSYEKL. In DNA form, the CDR3 reads TGCGCCAGCAGCCAGACCTTGGGGGGGCCCCAGCATTTT. As protein: CASSQTLGGPQHF.

J is TRBJ1-4 and V is TRBV29-1; D gene ambiguous. The CDR3 covers 12 residues. From germline, CDR1 is SQVTM and CDR2 ANQGSEA. The CDR3, as DNA: TGCGGATACGGAATAACTAATGAAAAACTGTTTTTT. This sequence encodes CGYGITNEKLFF.

The V gene is TRBV11-2, the J gene TRBJ2-1; 9 bases map to TRBD1. CDR3 length: 15 residues. Germline CDR1 SGHAT, CDR2 FQNNGV. The V and J ends lost 5 bases and 8 bases, in that order; junction bases with no gene match: 10. CDR3 in DNA: TGTGCCAGCAGCCGCTCCGGGACAGGGAACCATGAGCAGTTCTTC. Its protein is CASSRSGTGNHEQFF.

This sequence joins TRBV29-1 and TRBJ2-7; D is unresolved. There are 14 residues in the CDR3. V shed 5 bases and J shed 5 bases, with 19 bases lying between them. The germline V gene encodes CDR1 SQVTM and CDR2 ANQGSEA. The CDR3 region is CSVHGIGPPDEQYF. The CDR3 DNA is TGCAGCGTTCATGGTATTGGGCCCCCGGACGAGCAGTACTTC.

The chain couples TRBV5-1 to TRBJ1-4, with a weak D call TRBD1 (5 bases). The V gene lost 0 bases and the J gene lost 3 bases, with 12 bases spanning the gap. CDR1 and CDR2 (germline): SGHRS, YFSETQ. This CDR3 region has 16 residues. The CDR3 bases are TGCGCCAGCAGCTTGGAGTACGGGACGGCTAATGAAAAACTGTTTTTT. It yields the protein CASSLEYGTANEKLFF.

The chain combines TRBV11-2 with TRBJ1-5, with a tentative D call TRBD1 (5 bases). The germline V gene encodes CDR1 SGHAT and CDR2 FQNNGV. CDR3 length equals 15 residues. The V and J ends lost 4 bases and 1 base respectively, with 11 bases between them. The CDR3 sequence: CASSWDVLSNQPQHF. Here the CDR3 DNA reads TGTGCCAGCAGCTGGGACGTACTGAGCAATCAGCCCCAGCATTTT. Looking up the rest from reference TRBV11-2 and TRBJ1-5 gives the full variable domain: EAGVAQSPRYKIIEKRQSVAFWCNPISGHATLYWYQQILGQGPKLLIQFQNNGVVDDSQLPKDRFSAERLKGVDSTLKIQPAKLEDSAVYLCASSWDVLSNQPQHFGDGTRLSIL.

The V gene is TRBV29-1, the J gene TRBJ2-2, with D perhaps matching TRBD2 (6 bases). The CDR3 sequence is 12 residues long. Trimming removed 6 bases at V and 5 bases at J, with 10 bases between. CDR1 SQVTM and CDR2 ANQGSEA come from the germline V gene. In DNA form, the CDR3 reads TGCAGCGTCTTCAGCGGGACCGGGGAGCTGTTTTTT. Protein: CSVFSGTGELFF.

The rearrangement joins TRBV6-5 to TRBJ1-1, with D possibly being TRBD1 (5 bases). Trimming pared 6 bases from V and 5 bases from J, leaving 10 bases between. From germline, CDR1 is MNHEY and CDR2 SVGAGI. The CDR3 contains 12 residues. CDR3 sequence reads: CASRVGGTEAFF. The CDR3, as DNA: TGTGCCAGCAGAGTCGGGGGAACTGAAGCTTTCTTT.

A note on this clone: Additional DNA sequences in this sample encode the identical CDR3. The chain uses TRBV15 and TRBJ2-3; possible D gene TRBD2, 5 bases. V was pared by 5 bases and J by 4 bases, with 10 bases between. CDR1 and CDR2 (germline): LNHNV, YYDKDF (reference sequence). The CDR3 has 13 amino acids. The CDR3 nucleotides are TGTGCCACCAGCGCGGGTGCGGCAGATACGCAGTATTTT. Its translation is CATSAGAADTQYF.

The chain employs TRBV25-1 and TRBJ1-2; no definite D call. V dropped 2 bases and J dropped 8 bases, with 9 bases sitting between them. The CDR3 loop spans 12 amino acids. Germline loops: CDR1 MGHDK, CDR2 SYGVNS. CDR3 sequence reads: CASSEVREGYTF. The CDR3 DNA sequence: TGTGCCAGCAGTGAAGTGAGGGAGGGCTACACCTTC.

This clone has just a few counts. This chain uses TRBV7-9 with TRBJ1-4, with TRBD1 matching 10 bases. Trimming took 1 base from V and 9 from J; bases not matched to a gene: 5. Germline V gives CDR1 SEHNR, CDR2 FQNEAQ (reference sequence). This CDR3 region has 15 residues. The CDR3 DNA reads as TGTGCCAGCAGCTTAGAGGGACAGGGGAGCCAAAAACTGTTTTTT. Amino acids: CASSLEGQGSQKLFF.

This clone was observed a few times. The chain has TRBV27 and TRBJ1-5, with D possibly matching TRBD1 (5 bases). Germline CDR1 reads MNHEY; CDR2 reads SMNVEV (reference sequence). This CDR3 spans 15 amino acids. The ends were cut back, 11 bases at V and 0 bases at J, with 17 bases in the middle. CDR3 nucleotides: TGTGCCGGCAACGGGACGGATTATAGCAATCAGCCCCAGCATTTT. Encoded protein: CAGNGTDYSNQPQHF.

This clone was picked up a small number of times. This chain links TRBV5-4 with TRBJ2-2, with 9 bases fitting TRBD1. V lost 3 bases, J lost 6 bases, and 9 bases stayed unmatched. This CDR3 comprises 16 residues. In germline, CDR1 is SGHNT, CDR2 YYREEE (reference sequence). The CDR3 is CASSSAGTGFAGELFF. The CDR3 DNA reads TGTGCCAGCAGCTCGGCCGGGACAGGGTTTGCCGGGGAGCTGTTTTTT.

This clone is classed as medium-sized. The chain links TRBV6-1 to TRBJ2-1; D gene uncertain. V lost 5 bases, J lost 5 bases, and 4 bases lay in between. CDR3 size: 11 residues. CDR1 MNHNS and CDR2 SASEGT come from the germline V gene. CDR3 nucleotide sequence: TGTGCCAGCAGTTCTCACAATGAGCAGTTCTTC. Its translation is CASSSHNEQFF.

The genes are TRBV29-1 and TRBJ2-7; TRBD1 matches at 7 bases. This CDR3 is 13 amino acids long. J gave up 4 bases and V 0 bases, and 3 bases lay outside the gene matches. Germline lookup yields CDR1 SQVTM and CDR2 ANQGSEA. CDR3 protein: CSVEETGSYEQYF. The CDR3 region has the DNA TGCAGCGTTGAAGAGACAGGGAGTTACGAGCAGTACTTC.

The chain is built from TRBV29-1 and TRBJ1-2; 11 positions match TRBD1. CDR1 and CDR2 from the germline V gene are SQVTM and ANQGSEA. The CDR3 runs to 15 residues. Losses at the gene ends were 6 bases for V and 4 bases for J; bases not matched to a gene: 10. The CDR3 loop is CSVPRTGGFIYGYTF. The CDR3 nucleotides read TGCAGCGTGCCCCGGACAGGGGGCTTTATCTATGGCTACACCTTC.

This clone was seen more than once but under ten times. The V gene is TRBV30, the J gene TRBJ1-2; a weak D match, TRBD1 (5 bases). The CDR3 consists of 13 residues. The ends were cut back, 5 bases at V and 6 bases at J, with 16 bases in the middle. Per the germline V gene, CDR1 is GTSNPN and CDR2 is SVGIG (reference sequence). For the CDR3, the DNA is TGTGCCTGGTATCAAGGGGCCGGGAATGGCTACACCTTC. Translating gives CAWYQGAGNGYTF.

The CDR3, as DNA: TGTGCCAGCAGCGACGACAGGCCTGGCTACACCTTC. It specifies CASSDDRPGYTF. The chain combines TRBV13 with TRBJ1-2, with a possible D match to TRBD1 (6 bases). This CDR3 contains 12 residues. V lost 5 bases, J lost 7 bases, and 11 bases lay in between. Germline CDR1 and CDR2: PRHDT and FYEKMQ (reference sequence).

This clone has ten or more counts. Here the CDR3 DNA reads TGTGCCAGCAGCCCCAGGGGAGGGGGAACCGGGGAGCTGTTTTTT. Encoded protein: CASSPRGGGTGELFF. The rearrangement links TRBV6-5 to TRBJ2-2; possibly TRBD2 for D (7 bases). The CDR3 is 15 amino acids. CDR1 and CDR2 (germline): MNHEY, SVGAGI. V was trimmed by 6 bases and J by 5 bases, leaving 16 bases between them.

The sample holds a few counts of this clone. This sequence may be a read error, since a much larger clone differs from it by one base. V usage is TRBV6-6 and J usage is TRBJ2-6; D remains unclear. CDR1 is MNHNY and CDR2 is SVGAGI in the germline V gene (reference sequence). There are 13 residues in the CDR3. The CDR3, as DNA: TGTGCCAGCAGTGACTCTGGGGCCAACGTCCTGACTTTC. Translated: CASSDSGANVLTF.